The entry below describes one TCR beta chain. Patients from Seattle were sampled longitudinally, starting during active infection. The CDR3 covers 12 residues. Between the trimmed V and J ends, which lost 2 bases and 9 bases, there was a span of 8 bases. CDR1 is MNHEY and CDR2 is SVGAGI in the germline V gene. As handled by the study authors: Nucleated cell counts were estimated from reference gene primer amplification. Profiled with immunoSEQ multiplex PCR; TCRdb holds only in-frame clones, not every one. The V and J calls and clone size come from that table; D and trimming were worked out from the DNA. The repertoire consists of 300,000 to 400,000 clones, with over 80% occurring once and the leading ten covering 9.9%. This specimen comes from a study of blood T cell repertoires in COVID-19. Study-level information: COVID-19 samples collected from the United States, Italy and Spain covered acute and convalescent phases. In each case, the material was cDNA or gDNA derived from T cells, B-cell-depleted T cells, or PBMCs.

V is TRBV6-5 and J is TRBJ2-1; D unclear. Material for sequencing was peripheral blood. The receptor was isolated from a man aged 25 to 45 with COVID-19, enrolled during active disease. The CDR3 region is CASSYLGGEQFF. The CDR3 DNA follows: TGTGCCAGCAGTTACCTAGGTGGTGAGCAGTTCTTC.